This T cell receptor beta chain was sequenced during a study of blood T cells in healthy people across ages. Study conclusions and caveats: Age advanced and TCR beta diversity per million T cells fell, roughly linearly. Relative to aged donors, long-lived donors carried more naive CD4+ cells and displayed higher diversity. The diversity estimates, figures obtained from one million T cells, were considered underestimates.

Primed by a sample-barcoded 5' primer and a J-beta primer mix, a second PCR proceeded for about 6 to 12 cycles. TCRdb re-called the 5' RACE reads through MiXCR, storing one row per CDR3 protein. Of around 900,000 distinct CDR3 sequences listed, just over 50% are singletons. This clonotype was observed a handful of times. As yet, its antigen is unknown. V lost 1 base and J lost 3, with 6 bases in between. Germline CDR1 is MGHRA and CDR2 is YSYEKL. The CDR3 consists of 13 residues. Ranging in age from about 6 to 100, the donors were healthy Caucasian individuals from Russia. The clonotype originates from a woman in her sixties or seventies in good health. This sequence joins TRBV4-1 and TRBJ1-1; the D is unclear. The sample consisted of blood. The CDR3 sequence: CASSQAGDTEAFF. The CDR3 DNA is TGCGCCAGCAGCCAAGCGGGTGACACTGAAGCTTTCTTT.